The T cell receptor (beta chain) under discussion was sequenced for a study of shared clonotypes between healthy human individuals. General study points: Non-shared clonotypes had lower generation probabilities than those shared by all four donors.

Here immunoSEQ multiplex PCR was the method, and the copy in TCRdb shows in-frame clones only, minus some. Of around 700,000 clones listed, about three quarters are singletons. V lost 4 bases, J lost 9 bases, and 16 bases lay in between. Germline lookup yields CDR1 SGHRS and CDR2 YFSETQ. This CDR3 is 13 amino acids long. In the case of this clone: Its target is unknown.

The sequenced sample consisted of memory CD4+ T cells sorted from blood. As for subset: CD45RA-negative fraction. The clonotype was recovered from a woman in her 30s in good health. The chain uses TRBV5-1 and TRBJ2-5; tentatively, D is TRBD2 (5 bases). This chain's CDR3 is CASSPDGLGAQYF. Written as DNA, the CDR3 is TGCGCCAGCAGCCCGGACGGACTTGGGGCCCAGTACTTC.